This TCR beta chain was sequenced during a study of vaccination and CD4 T cells after COVID-19. Across the whole study: Sampling that followed vaccination took place a median about 75 days after dose two, within a range of 14 to 241. The peptides that stimulated the cells were overlapping spike peptides from SARS-CoV-2, HCoV-NL63, HCoV-OC43 and HCoV-229E.

Cultured CD4+ T cell DNA was sequenced using the Oncomine TCR Beta short-read assay. TCRdb reprocessed the PCR reads with MiXCR, giving one entry per CDR3 protein. Among over 12,000 distinct CDR3 sequences listed, roughly 50% were seen once. The sample's treatment: roughly ten-day PBMC culture with coronavirus spike peptide pools or control peptides (ViraFEST assay). March to December 2020 was the span of positive PCR dates, which predated US Alpha, Beta and Delta variants. Remarks on this clonotype: As yet, its antigen is unknown.

CDR3 length: 13 residues. Germline CDR1 ENHRY, CDR2 SYGVKD. J gave up 4 bases and V 6 bases, and 2 bases lay outside the gene matches. Study observations and caveats: With convalescent patients, a median approximately 90% of reactive clones emerged solely after vaccination.

The chain uses TRBV10-3 and TRBJ1-5; 8 bases map to TRBD1. Sequencing was done on a sample of CD4+ T cells from blood, cultured in vitro. This receptor was taken from a human donor who had recovered from COVID-19. CDR3 in DNA: TGTGCCATCAGGGACAGGGTTAATCAGCCCCAGCATTTT. It translates to CAIRDRVNQPQHF.